These 24 T cell receptor beta chains were all obtained from the same sample, sequenced in a study of blood T cell repertoires in COVID-19. Measured with immunoSEQ multiplex PCR; TCRdb has only the in-frame clones, and not every one. The sample lists approximately 300,000 clones, around 90% seen once, with about 18% in the top ten. Sequencing used PBMCs or T cells enriched from blood (not recorded which). The receptors were gathered from a woman aged 30 to 39 who had recovered from COVID-19.

This clone is a singleton in its sample. V gene TRBV18 combines with J gene TRBJ1-1; a possible D gene is TRBD1 (5 bases). CDR1 KGHSH and CDR2 LQKENI come from the germline V gene. V dropped 3 bases and J dropped 4 bases, with 12 bases sitting between them. The CDR3 loop spans 14 amino acids. The CDR3 nucleotides are TGTGCCAGCTCACCGCGCAGGGTTGGCACTGAAGCTTTCTTT. Translation: CASSPRRVGTEAFF. Full variable domain (missing parts from reference TRBV18 and TRBJ1-1): NAGVMQNPRHLVRRRGQEARLRCSPMKGHSHVYWYRQLPEEGLKFMVYLQKENIIDESGMPKERFSAEFPKEGPSILRIQQVVRGDSAAYFCASSPRRVGTEAFFGQGTRLTVV.

V and J are TRBV18 and TRBJ2-3, with a possible D match to TRBD2 (5 bases). V dropped 3 bases and J dropped 3 bases, with 13 bases sitting between them. The CDR3 is 15 amino acids. Germline V gene sequence: CDR1 KGHSH, CDR2 LQKENI. CDR3 sequence (DNA): TGTGCCAGCTCACCCAAGGAGGCCCCGACAGATACGCAGTATTTT. This sequence encodes CASSPKEAPTDTQYF.

This clone turned up a few times. The chain carries TRBV11-3 and TRBJ1-1, with 9 bases aligning to TRBD1. The CDR3 has 15 residues. The V segment lost 1 base and the J segment 0 bases; nucleotides outside the gene matches: 0. Germline CDR1 SGHNT, CDR2 YENEEA. CDR3: CASSLGDRVNTEAFF. CDR3 bases: TGTGCCAGCAGCTTAGGGGACAGGGTGAACACTGAAGCTTTCTTT.

The CDR3 DNA follows: TGTGCCAGCAGCCAGTCAACTAGCGGAGGCAGTAGAGAGACCCAGTACTTC. This gives the protein CASSQSTSGGSRETQYF. The rearrangement joins TRBV3-1 (or the pseudogene TRBV3-2) to TRBJ2-5; TRBD2 matches 8 bases. The CDR3 has 17 amino acids. The V gene end was trimmed by 3 bases and the J gene end by 4 bases; junction bases not matched to a gene: 13. Germline CDR1 and CDR2: LGHDT and YNNKEL (reference sequence).

Notes on this clone: The identical CDR3 is also encoded by other nucleotide sequences in the sample. The gene calls are TRBV9 and TRBJ2-2; a possible D gene is TRBD1 (6 bases). This CDR3 has 15 amino acids. Germline lookup yields CDR1 SGDLS and CDR2 YYNGEE. V dropped 0 bases and J dropped 3 bases, with 9 bases sitting between them. The DNA of the CDR3 is TGTGCCAGCAGCGTAGCAGGGGTCGACACCGGGGAGCTGTTTTTT. Translated, it gives CASSVAGVDTGELFF.

This chain uses TRBV28 with TRBJ1-2, with D unresolved. V shed 7 bases and J shed 0 bases, with 9 bases lying between them. The CDR3 runs to 13 residues. In germline, CDR1 is MDHEN, CDR2 SYDVKM. The CDR3 here is CASTLSANYGYTF. The CDR3 nucleotides are TGTGCCAGCACCTTGTCAGCTAACTATGGCTACACCTTC.

CDR3 nucleotide sequence: TGTGCCAGCAGCTTAGCCCGCGACACTCCGCAAGAGACCCAGTACTTC. This codes for CASSLARDTPQETQYF. V usage is TRBV11-3 and J usage is TRBJ2-5; no clear D. V lost 1 base, J lost 2 bases, and 14 bases lay in between. Germline CDR1 reads SGHNT; CDR2 reads YENEEA. This CDR3 comprises 16 residues.

This chain joins TRBV5-1 and TRBJ2-7; 7 bases match TRBD1. Germline CDR1 SGHRS, CDR2 YFSETQ. Trimming removed 1 base from V and 0 bases from J; junction bases left unmatched: 1. The CDR3 consists of 14 residues. CDR3: CASSLRTGSYEQYF. CDR3 sequence (DNA): TGCGCCAGCAGCTTGAGGACAGGCTCCTACGAGCAGTACTTC.

The rearrangement uses TRBV7-2 and TRBJ1-2; possible D gene TRBD1, 6 bases. Trimming cost V 3 bases and J 8 bases, with 16 bases left between them. CDR1 is SGHTA, CDR2 FQGNSA, per germline. This CDR3 has 14 amino acids. The chain's CDR3 is CASSFGGGDLGYTF. The CDR3 region has the DNA TGTGCCAGCAGCTTTGGGGGGGGCGATCTCGGCTACACCTTC.

The chain uses TRBV13 and TRBJ1-3, with TRBD1 matching over 10 bases. V was pared by 0 bases and J by 5 bases, with 10 bases of the junction left unmatched. From germline, CDR1 is PRHDT and CDR2 FYEKMQ (reference sequence). The CDR3 covers 18 residues. The CDR3 DNA sequence: TGTGCCAGCAGCTTAGGCCCGATGGACAGGGGGGTTCGAAACACCATATATTTT. It codes for CASSLGPMDRGVRNTIYF.

This clone was seen only once. Within the sample, other DNA sequences also encode this same CDR3. The CDR3 DNA is TGTGCCACGGGACTAGCGGGTGGAGATACGCAGTATTTT. Its translation is CATGLAGGDTQYF. V usage is TRBV10-3 and J usage is TRBJ2-3; TRBD2 matches at 12 bases. Germline CDR1 and CDR2: ENHRY and SYGVKD. V gave up 10 bases and J gave up 5 bases; unmatched junction bases: 4. The CDR3 runs to 13 residues.

The rearrangement uses TRBV19 and TRBJ2-1; D is uncertain. The CDR3 spans 13 residues. Germline CDR1 LNHDA, CDR2 SQIVND (reference sequence). V was cut by 2 bases and J by 4 bases, with 6 bases left in between. This CDR3 is CASSILLYNEQFF. In DNA, the CDR3 is TGTGCCAGTAGTATACTCCTTTACAATGAGCAGTTCTTC.

This clone was seen more than once but under ten times. One end of the junction does not line up with germline, which may come from a read error. This sequence joins TRBV27 and TRBJ2-7; TRBD1 agrees at 8 bases. The CDR3 runs to 15 residues. The germline gives CDR1 MNHEY, CDR2 SMNVEV (reference sequence). Here the CDR3 reads CASSDRGLGSDEQHF. The DNA for the CDR3 is TGTGCCAGCAGCGACAGGGGCCTAGGGTCTGACGAGCAGCACTTC.

The chain links TRBV27 to TRBJ2-5, with D possibly being TRBD2 (5 bases). The CDR3 extends over 15 amino acids. Between the trimmed V and J ends, which lost 6 bases and 3 bases, there was a span of 17 bases. Per germline, CDR1 MNHEY and CDR2 SMNVEV (reference sequence). The CDR3 reads CASSLMSSTKETQYF. The CDR3 DNA reads TGTGCCAGCAGCCTAATGTCCTCGACTAAAGAGACCCAGTACTTC.

This chain links TRBV10-3 with TRBJ1-3; 10 nucleotides align to TRBD1. In germline, CDR1 is ENHRY, CDR2 SYGVKD. V lost 6 bases to trimming and J lost 0 bases; unmatched junction nucleotides: 5. This CDR3 region has 16 residues. The CDR3 loop reads CAISPTGGNSGNTIYF. The CDR3 DNA follows: TGTGCCATCAGCCCGACAGGGGGCAACTCTGGAAACACCATATATTTT.

The rearrangement joins TRBV3-1 (or the pseudogene TRBV3-2) to TRBJ1-6; 9 bases are a match to TRBD1. CDR3 length: 16 residues. V gave up 4 bases and J gave up 6 bases; unmatched junction bases: 7. Germline CDR1 is LGHDT and CDR2 is YNNKEL (reference sequence). Here the CDR3 DNA reads TGTGCCAGCAGCCCCAACACAGGGGGCCCTAATTCACCCCTCCACTTT. Translating gives CASSPNTGGPNSPLHF.

This chain links TRBV19 with TRBJ1-1, with 9 bases aligning to TRBD1. V shed 5 bases, J shed 1 base, and the junction held 2 bases outside the gene matches. Germline CDR1 is LNHDA and CDR2 is SQIVND (reference sequence). There are 14 residues in the CDR3. The CDR3 nucleotides are TGTGCCAGTAGTTTGGGACAGGGGAACACTGAAGCTTTCTTT. This encodes CASSLGQGNTEAFF.

V is TRBV10-3 and J is TRBJ2-7, with 11 bases fitting TRBD2. CDR1 and CDR2 from the germline V gene are ENHRY and SYGVKD. CDR3 length: 15 amino acids. The trim removed 6 bases at V and 2 bases at J, leaving 6 bases unmatched. CDR3 in amino acids: CAISQKTSGTYEQYF. CDR3 DNA sequence: TGTGCCATCAGCCAAAAGACTAGCGGGACCTACGAGCAGTACTTC.

On this clone: The sample holds other DNA sequences that translate to the same CDR3. The chain uses TRBV11-2 and TRBJ2-7, with a tentative D call TRBD1 (6 bases). This CDR3 comprises 14 residues. V lost 1 base to trimming and J lost 2 bases, with 9 bases between them. Germline assignment: CDR1 SGHAT and CDR2 FQNNGV. The CDR3 region is CASSLGTEAYEQYF. CDR3 sequence (DNA): TGTGCCAGCAGCTTAGGGACAGAAGCCTACGAGCAGTACTTC.

V usage is TRBV28 and J usage is TRBJ2-7, with D possibly TRBD2 on 6 matching bases. The CDR3 sequence is 15 residues long. Germline CDR1 is MDHEN and CDR2 is SYDVKM. Trimming removed 1 base at V and 7 bases at J, with 17 bases between. CDR3 region: CASSLLPSESLEQYF. CDR3 sequence (DNA): TGTGCCAGCAGTTTATTGCCTAGCGAGTCTCTAGAGCAGTACTTC. Drawing the rest from reference TRBV28 and TRBJ2-7, the complete variable domain is DVKVTQSSRYLVKRTGEKVFLECVQDMDHENMFWYRQDPGLGLRLIYFSYDVKMKEKGDIPEGYSVSREKKERFSLILESASTNQTSMYLCASSLLPSESLEQYFGPGTRLTVT.

This chain uses TRBV28 with TRBJ1-1, with D hard to call. Germline values: CDR1 MDHEN, CDR2 SYDVKM. This CDR3 is built from 13 residues. V lost 6 bases and J 2 bases, leaving 10 bases between the germline ends. The CDR3 DNA is TGTGCCAGCAGGCAGGCGATCAACACTGAAGCTTTCTTT. Its protein is CASRQAINTEAFF.

This clone has just one count. This chain links TRBV28 with TRBJ2-7; 7 nucleotides align to TRBD2. The V and J ends lost 3 bases and 3 bases, in that order; junction bases with no gene match: 8. Per the germline V gene, CDR1 is MDHEN and CDR2 is SYDVKM. This CDR3 comprises 15 residues. This CDR3 reads CASSLWRRGDYEQYF. The CDR3 bases are TGTGCCAGCAGTTTGTGGCGTCGGGGGGACTACGAGCAGTACTTC.

This chain connects TRBV7-9 to TRBJ1-2, with 7 bases aligning to TRBD1. CDR1 is SEHNR and CDR2 is FQNEAQ in the germline V gene (reference sequence). V shed 0 bases and J 4 bases; nucleotides not matched to a gene: 5. The CDR3 is 15 amino acids. The CDR3 bases are TGTGCCAGCAGCTTAGCGGGGACAGAATTCTATGGCTACACCTTC. Translated, it gives CASSLAGTEFYGYTF. Based on the CDR3 plus reference TRBV7-9 and TRBJ1-2, the full variable domain is DTGVSQNPRHKITKRGQNVTFRCDPISEHNRLYWYRQTLGQGPEFLTYFQNEAQLEKSRLLSDRFSAERPKGSFSTLEIQRTEQGDSAMYLCASSLAGTEFYGYTFGSGTRLTVV.

CDR3 DNA sequence: TGTGCCAGCAGTTTAGGGGGACAGGGTAATGAAAAACTGTTTTTT. Translation gives CASSLGGQGNEKLFF. The gene calls are TRBV27 and TRBJ1-4, with 9 positions matching TRBD1. The V and J ends lost 2 bases and 4 bases, in that order; junction bases with no gene match: 2. Germline V gene lookup returns CDR1 MNHEY and CDR2 SMNVEV (reference sequence). The CDR3 runs 15 residues.